This T cell receptor beta chain was profiled in a study of beta chain features in type 1 diabetes. Study results and limitations: Naive, central memory and Treg TCRB repertoires appeared more alike in patients than in healthy donors. Significant though moderate, a shortening of TCRB CDR3s appeared in all four CD4+ subsets of Type 1 diabetes patients.

TCRB transcripts that were expressed got sequenced, as all of the isolated RNA had been reverse transcribed. The method was immunoSEQ multiplex PCR; TCRdb's version includes in-frame clones alone and lacks a portion of them. The profile shows fewer than 150,000 clones, 6.9% of them singletons. V shed 4 bases and J 4 bases; nucleotides not matched to a gene: 13. The germline V gene encodes CDR1 SGDLS and CDR2 YYNGEE. CDR3 length: 16 residues. This clone appeared a few times. The target antigen is unknown. This clonotype was obtained from a woman aged 25 to 45 in good health. The sequencing input was central memory CD4+ T cells from blood. The chain uses TRBV9 and TRBJ1-2; 7 positions agree with TRBD1. In DNA form, the CDR3 reads TGTGCCAGCAGCATAGATCAAGGGGGCGCAGGCTATGGCTACACCTTC. Protein product: CASSIDQGGAGYGYTF.